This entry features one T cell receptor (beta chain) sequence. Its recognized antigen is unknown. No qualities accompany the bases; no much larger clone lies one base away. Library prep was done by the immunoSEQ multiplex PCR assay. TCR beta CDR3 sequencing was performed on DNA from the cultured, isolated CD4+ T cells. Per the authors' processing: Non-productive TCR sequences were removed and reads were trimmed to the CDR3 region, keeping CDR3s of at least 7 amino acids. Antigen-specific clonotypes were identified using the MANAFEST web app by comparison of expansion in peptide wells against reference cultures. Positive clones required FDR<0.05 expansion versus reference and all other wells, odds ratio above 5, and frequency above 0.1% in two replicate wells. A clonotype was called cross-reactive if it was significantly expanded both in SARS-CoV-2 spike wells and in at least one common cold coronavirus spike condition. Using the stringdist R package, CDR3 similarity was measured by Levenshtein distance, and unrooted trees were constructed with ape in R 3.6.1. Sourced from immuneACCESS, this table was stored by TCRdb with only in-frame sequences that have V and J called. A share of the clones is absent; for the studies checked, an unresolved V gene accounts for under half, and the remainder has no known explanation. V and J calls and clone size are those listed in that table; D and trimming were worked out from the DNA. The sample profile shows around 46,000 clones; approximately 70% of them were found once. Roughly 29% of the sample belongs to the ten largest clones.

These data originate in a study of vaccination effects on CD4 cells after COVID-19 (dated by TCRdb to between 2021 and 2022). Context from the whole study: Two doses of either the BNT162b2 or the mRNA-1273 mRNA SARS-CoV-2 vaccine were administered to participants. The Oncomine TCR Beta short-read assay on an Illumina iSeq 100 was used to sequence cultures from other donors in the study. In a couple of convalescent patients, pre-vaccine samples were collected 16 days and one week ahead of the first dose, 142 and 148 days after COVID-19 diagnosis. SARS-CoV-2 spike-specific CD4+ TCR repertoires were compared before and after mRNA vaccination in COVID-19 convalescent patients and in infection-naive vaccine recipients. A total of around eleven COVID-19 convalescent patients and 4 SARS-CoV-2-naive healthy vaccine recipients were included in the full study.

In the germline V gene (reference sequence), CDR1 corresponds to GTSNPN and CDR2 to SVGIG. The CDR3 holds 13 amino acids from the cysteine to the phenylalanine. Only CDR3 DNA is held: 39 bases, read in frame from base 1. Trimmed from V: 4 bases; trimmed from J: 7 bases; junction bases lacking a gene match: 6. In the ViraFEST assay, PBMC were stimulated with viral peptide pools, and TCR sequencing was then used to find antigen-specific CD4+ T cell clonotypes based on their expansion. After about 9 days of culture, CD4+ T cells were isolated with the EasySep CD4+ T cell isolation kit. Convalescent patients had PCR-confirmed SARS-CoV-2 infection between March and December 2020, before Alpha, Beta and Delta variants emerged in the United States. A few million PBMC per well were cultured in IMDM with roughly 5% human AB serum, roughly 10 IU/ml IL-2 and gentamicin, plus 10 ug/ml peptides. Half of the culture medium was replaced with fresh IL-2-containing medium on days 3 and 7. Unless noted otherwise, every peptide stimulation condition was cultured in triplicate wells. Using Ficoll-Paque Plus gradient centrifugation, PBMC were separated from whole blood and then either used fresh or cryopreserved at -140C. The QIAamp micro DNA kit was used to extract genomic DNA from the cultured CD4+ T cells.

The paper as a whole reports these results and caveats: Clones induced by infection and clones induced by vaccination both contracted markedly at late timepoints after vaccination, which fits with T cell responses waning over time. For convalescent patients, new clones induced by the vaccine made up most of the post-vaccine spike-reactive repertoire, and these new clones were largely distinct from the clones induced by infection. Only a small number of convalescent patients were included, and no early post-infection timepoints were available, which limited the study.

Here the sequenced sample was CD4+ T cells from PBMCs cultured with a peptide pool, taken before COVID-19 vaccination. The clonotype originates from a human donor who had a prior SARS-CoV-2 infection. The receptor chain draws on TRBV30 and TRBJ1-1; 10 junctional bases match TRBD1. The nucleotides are TGTGCCTGGAACCGGGACAGGGGCGGTGAAGCTTTCTTT. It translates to CAWNRDRGGEAFF.